The following is a T cell receptor (beta chain) sequence with its context. Germline CDR1 and CDR2: KGHSH and LQKENI. This CDR3 contains 18 residues. Trimming removed 1 base from V and 2 bases from J, with 20 bases in between. The source of the sample is a study of blood T cell repertoires in COVID-19. Study information: In each case, the material was cDNA or gDNA derived from T cells, B-cell-depleted T cells, or PBMCs.

Here immunoSEQ multiplex PCR was the method, and the copy in TCRdb shows in-frame clones only, minus some. This table has 65,000 to 85,000 clones, roughly 77% appearing once. The sequenced sample consisted of peripheral blood. This sequence joins TRBV18 and TRBJ2-5; the D is unclear. The clonotype was recovered from a man in his fifties with active or convalescent COVID-19. CDR3 loop: CASSPLSDWVAAQETQYF. CDR3 nucleotides: TGTGCCAGCTCACCACTTTCTGATTGGGTAGCAGCACAAGAGACCCAGTACTTC.